The present T cell receptor beta chain was sequenced within a study of human T cells and chemical hapten exposure. CDR3 size: 16 residues. Per the germline V gene, CDR1 is MDHEN and CDR2 is SYDVKM. Trimming left V 1 base short and J 1 base short, with 10 bases between. MiXCR, applied by TCRdb to the RACE reads, yields one record per CDR3 protein. The sample consists of some 57,000 distinct CDR3 sequences, 9.6% of them appearing once. This clonotype was found many times. Time point noted: pre-sensitization, week 0. Indicated treatment: therapeutic diphenylcyclopropenone sensitization with weekly scalp DPC. From whole blood left unfractionated, total RNA was extracted. Patients had alopecia, were aged 18 to 70, and were not pregnant.

The genes are TRBV28 and TRBJ2-2, with D unclear. The source was whole blood, collected in connection with sensitization to the hapten diphenylcyclopropenone (DPC). This receptor was obtained from a young woman with alopecia areata. Some clones in this sample may be carry-over from other donors' samples. The DNA of the CDR3 is TGTGCCAGCAGTTTATTATCGGCAGGGAACACCGGGGAGCTGTTTTTT. It codes for CASSLLSAGNTGELFF. Looking up the rest from reference TRBV28 and TRBJ2-2 gives the full variable domain: DVKVTQSSRYLVKRTGEKVFLECVQDMDHENMFWYRQDPGLGLRLIYFSYDVKMKEKGDIPEGYSVSREKKERFSLILESASTNQTSMYLCASSLLSAGNTGELFFGEGSRLTVL.